Presented here are 8 T cell receptor beta chains from one specimen sequenced in a study of blood T cell repertoires in COVID-19. Some clones are missing from TCRdb's copy, which holds only in-frame ones; the method was immunoSEQ multiplex PCR. Here the sample spans 120,000 or so clones, around 70% being singletons. The specimen sequenced was peripheral blood. The receptors were sampled from a man between 60 and 70 years old with acute or convalescent COVID-19.

The chain links TRBV27 to TRBJ2-1; 10 bases line up with TRBD2. The V segment lost 4 bases and the J segment 5 bases; nucleotides outside the gene matches: 5. Germline V gene lookup returns CDR1 MNHEY and CDR2 SMNVEV (reference sequence). The CDR3 has 15 amino acids. CDR3 nucleotide sequence: TGTGCCAGCAGTTACCCGGGACTAGCGAACAATGAGCAGTTCTTC. Encoded protein: CASSYPGLANNEQFF.

The chain carries TRBV24-1 and TRBJ2-1, with 15 bases aligning to TRBD2. CDR3 size: 17 residues. With V trimmed by 5 bases and J by 2 bases, 3 bases remained unmatched. Germline CDR1 is KGHDR and CDR2 is SFDVKD. CDR3 sequence (DNA): TGTGCCACCAGTGGGACTAGCGGGAGGGAACCCTACAATGAGCAGTTCTTC. It is translated as CATSGTSGREPYNEQFF.

V and J are TRBV29-1 and TRBJ1-1, with 7 bases that match TRBD1. Germline V gene lookup returns CDR1 SQVTM and CDR2 ANQGSEA. The CDR3 is 15 amino acids. V trimming: 4 bases; J trimming: 5 bases; junction bases outside the gene matches: 13. CDR3: CSVVDREEERTEAFF. The CDR3 region has the DNA TGCAGCGTTGTTGACAGGGAGGAGGAGAGGACTGAAGCTTTCTTT. The complete variable domain, with remaining parts taken from reference TRBV29-1 and TRBJ1-1, reads SAVISQKPSRDICQRGTSLTIQCQVDSQVTMMFWYRQQPGQSLTLIATANQGSEATYESGFVIDKFPISRPNLTFSTLTVSNMSPEDSSIYLCSVVDREEERTEAFFGQGTRLTVV.

This chain joins TRBV2 and TRBJ2-7, with D perhaps TRBD2 (5 bases). V gave up 7 bases and J gave up 5 bases, with 18 bases separating them. The germline CDR1 and CDR2 sequences are SNHLY and FYNNEI. This CDR3 comprises 14 residues. Written as DNA, the CDR3 is TGTGCCAGCACCAGTCGGCTAGCTAACGACGAGCAGTACTTC. This translates into CASTSRLANDEQYF.

The chain couples TRBV11-2 to TRBJ2-1, with 9 bases that match TRBD1. The CDR3 covers 16 residues. Trimming removed 5 bases from V and 4 bases from J; junction bases left unmatched: 9. Per germline, CDR1 SGHAT and CDR2 FQNNGV. The CDR3 nucleotides are TGTGCCAGCAGCGATTTTTCCGGGACAGGGTACAATGAGCAGTTCTTC. Translating gives CASSDFSGTGYNEQFF. The variable domain in full, with the rest retrieved from reference TRBV11-2 and TRBJ2-1, is EAGVAQSPRYKIIEKRQSVAFWCNPISGHATLYWYQQILGQGPKLLIQFQNNGVVDDSQLPKDRFSAERLKGVDSTLKIQPAKLEDSAVYLCASSDFSGTGYNEQFFGPGTRLTVL.

The V call is TRBV24-1, the J call TRBJ1-1; 11 bases line up with TRBD1. This CDR3 comprises 14 residues. V was pared by 8 bases and J by 1 base, with 2 bases of the junction left unmatched. Germline V lookup: CDR1 KGHDR, CDR2 SFDVKD. CDR3 DNA: TGTGCCACCACCGGACAGGGGGCGAACACTGAAGCTTTCTTT. This translates into CATTGQGANTEAFF.

The chain recombines TRBV5-6 with TRBJ1-2; maybe TRBD1 (5 bases). V was cut by 3 bases and J by 5 bases, with 17 bases left in between. The CDR3 spans 15 residues. CDR1 is SGHDT and CDR2 is YYEEEE in the germline V gene. This chain's CDR3 is CASSYLSRGVYGYTF. The CDR3 DNA reads as TGTGCCAGCAGCTACCTTAGCCGGGGGGTGTATGGCTACACCTTC.

The chain carries TRBV24-1 and TRBJ2-7; 11 nucleotides align to TRBD1. The CDR3 runs 17 residues. V gave up 0 bases and J gave up 4 bases; unmatched junction bases: 7. Germline lookup yields CDR1 KGHDR and CDR2 SFDVKD. For the CDR3, the DNA is TGTGCCACCAGTGATTTGTATGGGACAGGGGGAGAGTACGAGCAGTACTTC. Translation: CATSDLYGTGGEYEQYF.